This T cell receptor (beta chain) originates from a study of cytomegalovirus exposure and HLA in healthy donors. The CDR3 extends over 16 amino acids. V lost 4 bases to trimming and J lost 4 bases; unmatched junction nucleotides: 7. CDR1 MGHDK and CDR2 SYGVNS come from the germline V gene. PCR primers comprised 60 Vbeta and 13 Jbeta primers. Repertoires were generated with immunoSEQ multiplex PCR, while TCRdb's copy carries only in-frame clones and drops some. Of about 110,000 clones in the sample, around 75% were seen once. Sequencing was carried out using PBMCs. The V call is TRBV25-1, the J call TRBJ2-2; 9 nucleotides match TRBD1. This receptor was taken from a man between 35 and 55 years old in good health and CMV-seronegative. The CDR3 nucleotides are TGTGCCAGCAGTGCCTACAGGGGGCTAGGCACCGGGGAGCTGTTTTTT. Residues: CASSAYRGLGTGELFF.